This TCR beta chain was obtained from a study of cytomegalovirus exposure and HLA in healthy donors. Germline values: CDR1 SGHDT, CDR2 YYEEEE. The CDR3 is 14 residues long. V gave up 2 bases and J gave up 6 bases, with 11 bases separating them. In the PCR, 60 Vbeta and 13 Jbeta primers were used. The table came from immunoSEQ multiplex PCR; TCRdb's copy has only in-frame clones and leaves some out. The record lists some 72,000 clones, of which the ten most abundant hold about 4.6%. On this clone: Antigen unknown.

Findings of the study overall: For TCR beta chains, V- and J-gene trimming was later linked to a missense DCLRE1C variant. Exclusion as indistinguishable affected some V segments, including TRBV6-2 and TRBV6-3.

Those who donated were healthy bone marrow donors. Sequencing was done on a sample of PBMCs. The genes are TRBV5-6 and TRBJ2-2; D might be TRBD2 (5 bases). The TCR sequence derives from a young man in good health and CMV-seronegative. The DNA for the CDR3 is TGTGCCAGCAGCTTAGGTTTGGGAGCCGGGGAGCTGTTTTTT. Translating gives CASSLGLGAGELFF. Variable domain in full (rest from reference TRBV5-6 and TRBJ2-2): DAGVTQSPTHLIKTRGQQVTLRCSPKSGHDTVSWYQQALGQGPQFIFQYYEEEERQRGNFPDRFSGHQFPNYSSELNVNALLLGDSALYLCASSLGLGAGELFFGEGSRLTVL.